This T cell receptor beta chain derives from a study of CD8 T cells in ankylosing spondylitis. In germline, CDR1 is MNHNS, CDR2 SASEGT. Trimming removed 3 bases at V and 2 bases at J, with 7 bases between. The CDR3 totals 13 residues. Molecular-barcoded quantitative 5'-RACE produced these TCR beta libraries. TCRdb redid the calling of the 5' RACE reads with MiXCR, one entry per CDR3 protein. The table has some 840,000 distinct CDR3 sequences, about 11% seen once. In its sample, this clonotype was seen many times. The antigen remains undetermined. General observations from the study: Enrichment of disease-linked clones was reportedly significant in matched ankylosing spondylitis synovial fluid. Reports of some motif variants in reactive arthritis synovial fluid and blood predate this one. Disease-associated clones were CD8+ and fairly uncommon in peripheral blood. Blood of patients with ankylosing spondylitis appeared to be characterized by a TCR beta motif of eight highly homologous variants.

The rearrangement links TRBV6-1 to TRBJ1-2, with no clear D. The sequence came from a male donor with ankylosing spondylitis. The sample taken for sequencing was blood, either unsorted or a sorted T cell fraction (not recorded which). The CDR3 nucleotides read TGTGCCAGCAGTGACAGGTTAAACTATGGCTACACCTTC. Amino acid sequence: CASSDRLNYGYTF.